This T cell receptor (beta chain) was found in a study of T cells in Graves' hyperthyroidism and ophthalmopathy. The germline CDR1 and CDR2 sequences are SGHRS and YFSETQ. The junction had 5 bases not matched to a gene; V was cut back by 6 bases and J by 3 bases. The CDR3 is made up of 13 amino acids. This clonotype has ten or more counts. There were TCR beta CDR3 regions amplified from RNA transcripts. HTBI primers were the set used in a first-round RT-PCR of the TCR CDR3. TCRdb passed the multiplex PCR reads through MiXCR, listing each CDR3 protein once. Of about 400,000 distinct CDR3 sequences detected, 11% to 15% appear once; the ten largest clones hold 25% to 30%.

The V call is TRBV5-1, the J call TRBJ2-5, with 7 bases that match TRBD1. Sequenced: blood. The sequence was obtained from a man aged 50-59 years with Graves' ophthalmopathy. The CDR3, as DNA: TGCGCCAGCAAACAGGGGTGGGAAGAGACCCAGTACTTC. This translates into CASKQGWEETQYF.